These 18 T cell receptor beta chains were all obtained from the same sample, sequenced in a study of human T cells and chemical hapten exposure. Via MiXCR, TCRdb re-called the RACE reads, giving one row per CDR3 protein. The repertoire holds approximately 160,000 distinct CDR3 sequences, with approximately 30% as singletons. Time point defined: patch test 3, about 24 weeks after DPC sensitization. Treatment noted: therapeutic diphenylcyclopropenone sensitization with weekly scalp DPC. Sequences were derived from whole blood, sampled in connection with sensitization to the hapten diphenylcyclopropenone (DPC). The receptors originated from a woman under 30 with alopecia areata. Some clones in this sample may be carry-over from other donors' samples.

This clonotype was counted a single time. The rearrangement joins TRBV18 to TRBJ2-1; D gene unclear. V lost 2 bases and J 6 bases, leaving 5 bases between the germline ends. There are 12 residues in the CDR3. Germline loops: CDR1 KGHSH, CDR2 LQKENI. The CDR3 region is CASSPRTNEQFF. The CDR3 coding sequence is TGTGCCAGCTCACCAAGGACCAATGAGCAGTTCTTC.

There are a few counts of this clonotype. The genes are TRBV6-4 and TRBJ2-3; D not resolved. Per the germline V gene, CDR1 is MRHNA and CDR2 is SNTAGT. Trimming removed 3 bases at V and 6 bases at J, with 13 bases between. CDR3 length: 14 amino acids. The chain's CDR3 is CASSDTGDVDTQYF. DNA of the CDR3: TGTGCCAGCAGTGATACTGGGGATGTGGATACGCAGTATTTT.

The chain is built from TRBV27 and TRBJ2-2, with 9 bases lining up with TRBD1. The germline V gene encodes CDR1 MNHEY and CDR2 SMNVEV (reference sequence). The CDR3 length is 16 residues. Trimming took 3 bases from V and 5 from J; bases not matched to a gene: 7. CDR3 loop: CASSFSPGQGTGELFF. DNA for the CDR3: TGTGCCAGCAGTTTTTCACCGGGACAGGGAACCGGGGAGCTGTTTTTT.

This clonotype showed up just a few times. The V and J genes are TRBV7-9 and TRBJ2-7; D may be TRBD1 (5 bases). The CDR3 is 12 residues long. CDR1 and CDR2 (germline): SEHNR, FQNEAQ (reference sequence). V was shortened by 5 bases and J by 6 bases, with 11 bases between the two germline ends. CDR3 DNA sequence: TGTGCCAGCAGCGTTACAGGTCCCGAGCAGTACTTC. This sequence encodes CASSVTGPEQYF.

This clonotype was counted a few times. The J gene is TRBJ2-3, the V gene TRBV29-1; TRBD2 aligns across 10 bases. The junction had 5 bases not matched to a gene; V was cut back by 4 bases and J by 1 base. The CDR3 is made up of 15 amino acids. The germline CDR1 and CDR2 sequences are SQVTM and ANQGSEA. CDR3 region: CSVGTSGLGTDTQYF. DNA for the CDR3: TGCAGCGTTGGGACTAGCGGCCTAGGCACAGATACGCAGTATTTT.

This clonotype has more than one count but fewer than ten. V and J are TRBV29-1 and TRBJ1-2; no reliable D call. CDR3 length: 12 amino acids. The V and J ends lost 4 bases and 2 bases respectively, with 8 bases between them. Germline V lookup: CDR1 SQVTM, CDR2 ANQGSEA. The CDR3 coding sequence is TGCAGCGTTGTCGGGCAGAACTATGGCTACACCTTC. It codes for CSVVGQNYGYTF.

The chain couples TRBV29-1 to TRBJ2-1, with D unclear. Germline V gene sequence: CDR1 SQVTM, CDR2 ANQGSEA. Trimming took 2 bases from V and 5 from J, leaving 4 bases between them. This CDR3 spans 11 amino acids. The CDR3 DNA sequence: TGCAGCGTTGAATTGGACAATGAGCAGTTCTTC. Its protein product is CSVELDNEQFF.

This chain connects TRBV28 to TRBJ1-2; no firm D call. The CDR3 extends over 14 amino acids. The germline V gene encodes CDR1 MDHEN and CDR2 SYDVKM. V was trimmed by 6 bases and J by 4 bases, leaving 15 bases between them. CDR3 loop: CASRPGPAPYGYTF. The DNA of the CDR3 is TGTGCCAGCAGGCCGGGCCCCGCCCCCTATGGCTACACCTTC.

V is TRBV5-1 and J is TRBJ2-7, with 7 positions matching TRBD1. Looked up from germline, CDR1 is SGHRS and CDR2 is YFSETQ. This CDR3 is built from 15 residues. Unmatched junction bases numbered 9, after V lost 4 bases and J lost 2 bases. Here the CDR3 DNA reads TGCGCCAGCAGCGGGGGAACCGGGACAGCCTACGAGCAGTACTTC. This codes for CASSGGTGTAYEQYF.

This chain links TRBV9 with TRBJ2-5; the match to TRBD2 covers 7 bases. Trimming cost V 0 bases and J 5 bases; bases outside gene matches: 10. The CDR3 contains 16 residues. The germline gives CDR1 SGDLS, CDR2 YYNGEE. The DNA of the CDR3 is TGTGCCAGCAGCGTAGAGTCGGGGGGTTCGAGGGAGACCCAGTACTTC. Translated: CASSVESGGSRETQYF.

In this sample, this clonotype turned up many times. The CDR3 DNA sequence: TGTGCCAGCCGGGACAGGGGTCGTGGCTACACCTTC. Its protein is CASRDRGRGYTF. This chain links TRBV18 with TRBJ1-2; 10 nucleotides agree with TRBD1. V gave up 8 bases and J gave up 7 bases; unmatched junction bases: 4. Germline CDR1 is KGHSH and CDR2 is LQKENI. The CDR3 extends over 12 amino acids.

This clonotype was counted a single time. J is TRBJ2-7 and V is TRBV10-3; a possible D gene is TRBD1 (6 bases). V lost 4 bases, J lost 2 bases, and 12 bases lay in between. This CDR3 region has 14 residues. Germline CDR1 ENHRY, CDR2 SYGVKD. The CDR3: CAISVGTPPYEQYF. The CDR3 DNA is TGTGCCATCAGTGTCGGGACACCGCCCTACGAGCAGTACTTC.

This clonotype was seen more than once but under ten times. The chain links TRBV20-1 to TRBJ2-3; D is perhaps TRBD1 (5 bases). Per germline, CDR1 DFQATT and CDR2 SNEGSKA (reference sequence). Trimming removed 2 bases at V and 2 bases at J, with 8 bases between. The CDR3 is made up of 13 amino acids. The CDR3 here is CSARQGNTDTQYF. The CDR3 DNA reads TGCAGTGCTAGACAGGGAAACACAGATACGCAGTATTTT.

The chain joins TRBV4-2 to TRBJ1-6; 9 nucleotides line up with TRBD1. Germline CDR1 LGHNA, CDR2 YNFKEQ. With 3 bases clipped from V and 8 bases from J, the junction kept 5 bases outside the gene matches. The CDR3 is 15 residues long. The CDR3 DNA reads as TGTGCCAGCAGCCAGGAGGGACAGGGATATTCACCCCTCCACTTT. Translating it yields CASSQEGQGYSPLHF.

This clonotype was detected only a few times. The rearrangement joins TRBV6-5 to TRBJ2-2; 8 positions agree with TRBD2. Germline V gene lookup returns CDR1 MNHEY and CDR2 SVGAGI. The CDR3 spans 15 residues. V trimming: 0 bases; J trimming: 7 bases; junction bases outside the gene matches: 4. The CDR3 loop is CASSYSSGGGGELFF. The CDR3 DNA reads TGTGCCAGCAGTTACTCAAGCGGGGGAGGCGGGGAGCTGTTTTTT.

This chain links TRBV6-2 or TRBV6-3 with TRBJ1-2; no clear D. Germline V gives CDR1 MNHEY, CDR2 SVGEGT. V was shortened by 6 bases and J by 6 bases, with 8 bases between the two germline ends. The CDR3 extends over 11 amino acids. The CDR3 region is CASRSWDGYTF. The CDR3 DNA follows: TGTGCCAGCAGGAGTTGGGATGGCTACACCTTC.

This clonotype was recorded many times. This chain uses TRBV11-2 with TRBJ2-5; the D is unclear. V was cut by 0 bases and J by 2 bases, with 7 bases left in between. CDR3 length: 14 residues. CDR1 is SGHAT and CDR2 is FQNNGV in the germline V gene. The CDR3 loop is CASSLDLQQETQYF. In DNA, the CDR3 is TGTGCCAGCAGCTTAGATCTACAGCAAGAGACCCAGTACTTC. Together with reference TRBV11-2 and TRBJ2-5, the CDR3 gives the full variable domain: EAGVAQSPRYKIIEKRQSVAFWCNPISGHATLYWYQQILGQGPKLLIQFQNNGVVDDSQLPKDRFSAERLKGVDSTLKIQPAKLEDSAVYLCASSLDLQQETQYFGPGTRLLVL.

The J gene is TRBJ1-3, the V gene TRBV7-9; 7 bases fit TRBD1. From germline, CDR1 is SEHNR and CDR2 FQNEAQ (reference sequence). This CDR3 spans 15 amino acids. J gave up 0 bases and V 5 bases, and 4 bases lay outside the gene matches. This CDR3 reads CASSRTGPSGNTIYF. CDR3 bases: TGTGCCAGCAGCCGGACAGGCCCCTCTGGAAACACCATATATTTT. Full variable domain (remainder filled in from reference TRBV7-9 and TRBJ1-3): DTGVSQNPRHKITKRGQNVTFRCDPISEHNRLYWYRQTLGQGPEFLTYFQNEAQLEKSRLLSDRFSAERPKGSFSTLEIQRTEQGDSAMYLCASSRTGPSGNTIYFGEGSWLTVV.